These 16 T cell receptor beta chains came from one sample sequenced in a study of cytomegalovirus exposure and HLA in healthy donors. 13 Jbeta primers and 60 Vbeta primers were used for the PCR. Libraries were prepared by immunoSEQ multiplex PCR; TCRdb keeps only in-frame clonotypes and omits some of them. The sample has tens of thousands of clones; under 70% are singletons. The source material was PBMCs. These receptors were collected from a man aged 30-40 years in good health and CMV-seropositive.

A few counts support this clone. This chain connects TRBV19 to TRBJ2-1, with TRBD2 matching 10 bases. Germline V gene lookup returns CDR1 LNHDA and CDR2 SQIVND (reference sequence). Losses at the gene ends were 6 bases for V and 9 bases for J; bases not matched to a gene: 11. CDR3 length: 15 amino acids. In nucleotides, the CDR3 is TGTGCCAGTAGCCCGAGCGGGGGGGCCGGGAGTGAGCAGTTCTTC. Translated, it gives CASSPSGGAGSEQFF. Looking up the rest from reference TRBV19 and TRBJ2-1 gives the full variable domain: DGGITQSPKYLFRKEGQNVTLSCEQNLNHDAMYWYRQDPGQGLRLIYYSQIVNDFQKGDIAEGYSVSREKKESFPLTVTSAQKNPTAFYLCASSPSGGAGSEQFFGPGTRLTVL.

This clone was seen more than once but under ten times. The chain couples TRBV6-1 to TRBJ2-1; D gene ambiguous. The CDR3 loop spans 12 amino acids. Between the trimmed V and J ends, which lost 7 bases and 4 bases, there was a span of 8 bases. Germline values: CDR1 MNHNS, CDR2 SASEGT. The CDR3 region has the DNA TGTGCCAGCACCCCGGTTTACAATGAGCAGTTCTTC. Residues: CASTPVYNEQFF.

The V call is TRBV2, the J call TRBJ2-5; 8 bases align to TRBD1. Per the germline V gene, CDR1 is SNHLY and CDR2 is FYNNEI. V gave up 0 bases and J gave up 5 bases; unmatched junction bases: 11. CDR3 length equals 17 residues. The CDR3 here is CASSEALAGGKEETQYF. CDR3 DNA sequence: TGTGCCAGCAGTGAAGCGCTTGCAGGGGGCAAGGAGGAGACCCAGTACTTC.

The chain joins TRBV6-1 to TRBJ2-1; D is possibly TRBD1 (5 bases). The CDR3 totals 13 residues. V shed 4 bases and J shed 7 bases, with 11 bases lying between them. Germline CDR1 and CDR2: MNHNS and SASEGT. CDR3 sequence reads: CASSGARVNEQFF. The DNA of the CDR3 is TGTGCCAGCAGTGGCGCCAGGGTGAATGAGCAGTTCTTC.

The V gene is TRBV9, the J gene TRBJ1-5; unclear D gene. CDR1 is SGDLS and CDR2 is YYNGEE in the germline V gene. CDR3 size: 15 residues. Trimming shortened V by 0 bases and J by 0 bases, and 7 bases separated the two germline ends. The CDR3 nucleotides read TGTGCCAGCAGCGTAGAGTCAGATAGCAATCAGCCCCAGCATTTT. Its translation: CASSVESDSNQPQHF.

This clone was counted a few times. The gene calls are TRBV11-2 and TRBJ2-1, with TRBD1 matching 10 bases. Germline-derived CDR1 and CDR2 are SGHAT and FQNNGV. The length of the CDR3 is 15 residues. Trimming took 1 base from V and 5 from J; bases not matched to a gene: 2. The CDR3 DNA sequence: TGTGCCAGCAGCTTAGGGACAGGGGGTCACAATGAGCAGTTCTTC. Translation gives CASSLGTGGHNEQFF.

The genes are TRBV28 and TRBJ2-1, with 11 nucleotides matching TRBD2. CDR1 is MDHEN, CDR2 SYDVKM, per germline. V was clipped by 6 bases and J by 6 bases; unmatched bases: 7. The CDR3 has 15 residues. The CDR3 loop is CASRRLGTSGNEQFF. The DNA for the CDR3 is TGTGCCAGCAGGCGTCTCGGGACTAGCGGCAATGAGCAGTTCTTC.

The chain has TRBV30 and TRBJ1-5; perhaps TRBD1 as D (6 bases). V lost 5 bases and J lost 10, with 18 bases in between. Germline lookup yields CDR1 GTSNPN and CDR2 SVGIG (reference sequence). This CDR3 contains 13 residues. CDR3 coding DNA: TGTGCCTGGGGGGGGGCCGAGGGGCGACCCCAGCATTTT. Amino acids: CAWGGAEGRPQHF.

Here the CDR3 reads CASSPGDIVTEAFF. The CDR3 DNA is TGTGCCAGTAGTCCTGGGGACATAGTCACTGAAGCTTTCTTT. The chain is built from TRBV19 and TRBJ1-1; tentatively, D is TRBD1 (6 bases). Deletions cut 5 bases from V and 4 bases from J, with 14 bases between. Per the germline V gene, CDR1 is LNHDA and CDR2 is SQIVND (reference sequence). This CDR3 contains 14 residues.

The genes are TRBV11-3 and TRBJ2-7, with 7 bases that match TRBD2. CDR1 SGHNT and CDR2 YENEEA come from the germline V gene. The CDR3 has 17 amino acids. The V and J ends lost 1 base and 2 bases, in that order; junction bases with no gene match: 11. CDR3 bases: TGTGCCAGCAGCTTAGGGGCGGGGGTCTTCCCCCCCTACGAGCAGTACTTC. This encodes CASSLGAGVFPPYEQYF.

This chain joins TRBV28 and TRBJ2-5, with a weak D call TRBD2 (6 bases). V lost 10 bases and J 6 bases, leaving 18 bases between the germline ends. The V gene's germline CDR1 is MDHEN and CDR2 SYDVKM. The CDR3 covers 13 residues. DNA of the CDR3: TGTGCCACCCAGGCGACCGGGAGAAAGACCCAGTACTTC. It yields the protein CATQATGRKTQYF. The whole variable domain, filled in from reference TRBV28 and TRBJ2-5, reads DVKVTQSSRYLVKRTGEKVFLECVQDMDHENMFWYRQDPGLGLRLIYFSYDVKMKEKGDIPEGYSVSREKKERFSLILESASTNQTSMYLCATQATGRKTQYFGPGTRLLVL.

V usage is TRBV6-5 and J usage is TRBJ1-5, with 8 bases identical to TRBD1. CDR3 length: 13 amino acids. CDR1 MNHEY and CDR2 SVGAGI come from the germline V gene. Trimming at V came to 4 bases and at J to 5 bases, leaving 1 base not matched to a gene. In DNA form, the CDR3 reads TGTGCCAGCAGTTCGGGACAGGATCAGCCCCAGCATTTT. This translates into CASSSGQDQPQHF.

The chain couples TRBV30 to TRBJ2-1; 10 positions match TRBD2. Trimming cost V 2 bases and J 9 bases; bases outside gene matches: 10. Looked up from germline, CDR1 is GTSNPN and CDR2 is SVGIG (reference sequence). The CDR3 consists of 15 residues. CDR3 sequence reads: CAWSRLAGPEGEQFF. In DNA form, the CDR3 reads TGTGCCTGGAGTCGACTAGCGGGCCCAGAAGGTGAGCAGTTCTTC.

The rearrangement uses TRBV11-3 and TRBJ1-5; D remains ambiguous. Trimming cost V 4 bases and J 5 bases, with 15 bases left between them. This CDR3 contains 15 residues. CDR1 is SGHNT and CDR2 is YENEEA in the germline V gene. DNA of the CDR3: TGTGCCAGCAGCTACGCCAGGCCCGTCTATCAGCCCCAGCATTTT. It specifies CASSYARPVYQPQHF.

In this sample, this clone turned up a few times. The chain carries TRBV9 and TRBJ2-6, with 8 bases matching TRBD1. The CDR3 length is 17 residues. Germline values: CDR1 SGDLS, CDR2 YYNGEE. Trimming took 5 bases from V and 0 from J; bases not matched to a gene: 7. The CDR3: CASRGTGANSGANVLTF. CDR3 coding DNA: TGTGCCAGCAGGGGGACAGGCGCTAACTCTGGGGCCAACGTCCTGACTTTC. Drawing the rest from reference TRBV9 and TRBJ2-6, the complete variable domain is DSGVTQTPKHLITATGQRVTLRCSPRSGDLSVYWYQQSLDQGLQFLIQYYNGEERAKGNILERFSAQQFPDLHSELNLSSLELGDSALYFCASRGTGANSGANVLTFGAGSRLTVL.

This chain uses TRBV7-3 with TRBJ2-3; D is unclear. This CDR3 contains 15 residues. V lost 2 bases to trimming and J lost 3 bases, with 12 bases between them. Germline CDR1 reads SGHTA; CDR2 reads FQGTGA. The DNA for the CDR3 is TGTGCCAGCAGCTTATCGCTCTCGGGTACAGATACGCAGTATTTT. It translates to CASSLSLSGTDTQYF.